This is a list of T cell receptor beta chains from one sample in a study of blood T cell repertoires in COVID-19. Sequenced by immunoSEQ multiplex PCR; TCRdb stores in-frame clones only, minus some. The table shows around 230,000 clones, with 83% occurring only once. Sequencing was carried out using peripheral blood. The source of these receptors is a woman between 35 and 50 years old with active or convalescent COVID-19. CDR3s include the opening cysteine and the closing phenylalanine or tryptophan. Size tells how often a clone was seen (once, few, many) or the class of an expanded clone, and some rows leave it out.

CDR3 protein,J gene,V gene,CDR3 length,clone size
CASSPFSSGYNEQFF,TRBJ2-1,TRBV4-3,15,NA
CASSFNFEGYTEAFF,TRBJ1-1,TRBV27,15,once
CASSADRRHGGELFF,TRBJ2-2,TRBV27,15,NA
CASSLGVSGRPGVNEQFF,TRBJ2-1,TRBV5-1,18,NA
CATSGDSPPRETQYF,TRBJ2-5,TRBV24-1,15,once
CASSNTGNAKQFF,TRBJ2-1,TRBV27,13,NA
CASSSPFRYGYTF,TRBJ1-2,TRBV11-2,13,NA
CASSPIYRGDTQYF,TRBJ2-3,TRBV7-9,14,NA
CASAGLAARNEQFF,TRBJ2-1,TRBV6-6,14,NA
CASSQGLAGGGSPLHF,TRBJ1-6,TRBV3-1/TRBV3-2,16,NA
CASSPGTSGSAAKNIQYF,TRBJ2-4,TRBV28,18,few
CASSRRLAGGTYEQYF,TRBJ2-7,TRBV7-8,16,NA
CASSPMSRGEVSPLHF,TRBJ1-6,TRBV7-8,16,few
CASSLIGDRVYEQYF,TRBJ2-7,TRBV7-9,15,NA
CAITLTGTGDLDTQYF,TRBJ2-3,TRBV10-3,16,once
CASSTEPGLGSPLHF,TRBJ1-6,TRBV27,15,NA
CASSASQDSTDTQYF,TRBJ2-3,TRBV7-8,15,NA
CASSLSGETQYF,TRBJ2-5,TRBV7-9,12,NA
CASSKPRKSMLVDSNEKLFF,TRBJ1-4,TRBV21-1,20,NA
CASSNGLAGGELFF,TRBJ2-2,TRBV5-4,14,NA
CASSSPRRTGNTIYF,TRBJ1-3,TRBV28,15,NA
CATSDLTGELTDTQYF,TRBJ2-3,TRBV24-1,16,NA
CASSWGQSTTGYTF,TRBJ1-2,TRBV28,14,NA
CASSIGGDQPQHF,TRBJ1-5,TRBV19,13,NA
CAWSVRGPDSPLHF,TRBJ1-6,TRBV30,14,NA
CASSSVGTEAFF,TRBJ1-1,TRBV11-3,12,once
CASKNSGWDYGYTF,TRBJ1-2,TRBV19,14,few
CASSRRETQYF,TRBJ2-5,TRBV18,11,NA
CASSPWGRGGQQPTEAFF,TRBJ1-1,TRBV7-8,18,few
CASRSTSGVNTGELFF,TRBJ2-2,TRBV7-9,16,NA
CASSHRGQETQYF,TRBJ2-5,TRBV6-5,13,NA
CASSQEGGRSTYEQYF,TRBJ2-7,TRBV4-2,16,NA
CSGQSDTHNEQFF,TRBJ2-1,TRBV29-1,13,few
CASSRRRVTGNSDTQYF,TRBJ2-3,TRBV7-6,17,once
CASKVGGGAVNEQFF,TRBJ2-1,TRBV28,15,NA
CASEVGGGANYGYTF,TRBJ1-2,TRBV28,15,NA
CASSGDRGWEGGTTDTQYF,TRBJ2-3,TRBV4-1,19,NA
CASSLVGGNTEAFF,TRBJ1-1,TRBV11-2,14,NA
CASSRGRDRVQPQHF,TRBJ1-5,TRBV5-1,15,NA
CASSASKQIAADTQYF,TRBJ2-3,TRBV7-9,16,NA
CASSPPRRGRSTDTQYF,TRBJ2-3,TRBV5-1,17,NA
CASSLGLRTGKGNQPQHF,TRBJ1-5,TRBV28,18,NA
CASSESGGQTEAFF,TRBJ1-1,TRBV7-9,14,once
CASSLTGSSYEQYF,TRBJ2-7,TRBV7-9,14,NA
CASSDEGASGGNTIYF,TRBJ1-3,TRBV2,16,few
CSVDGSSYEQYF,TRBJ2-7,TRBV29-1,12,few
CASSQVGASPYEQYF,TRBJ2-7,TRBV4-1,15,NA
CASSKTTGGADQPQHF,TRBJ1-5,TRBV7-9,16,NA
CASSRNRIQETQYF,TRBJ2-5,TRBV3-1/TRBV3-2,14,NA
CSANDRVYGYTF,TRBJ1-2,TRBV20-1,12,NA
CAISEDSPGQGAVRQYF,TRBJ2-7,TRBV10-3,17,NA
CASSLAREVHTEAFF,TRBJ1-1,TRBV5-1,15,once
CASSLRTSGETQYF,TRBJ2-5,TRBV5-4,14,NA